This TCR beta chain was documented in a study of tumor and adjacent non-tumor tissue in lung cancer. Study observations and caveats: Significantly higher TCR diversity was found in tumor than normal lung.

The library came from three nested PCR rounds adapted from ARM-PCR protocols. In TCRdb, the multiplex PCR reads were re-called with MiXCR into one record per CDR3 protein. The data contain about 80,000 distinct CDR3 sequences, around 80% of them singletons. Germline CDR1 and CDR2: DFQATT and SNEGSKA (reference sequence). The CDR3 length is 15 residues. No cell sorting was done before RNA was extracted from the tissue. More than 3 cm separated this lung sample from the edge of the tumor. Newly diagnosed lung cancer patients had thoracic surgery in China, August–November 2014, without prior chemotherapy. As concerns this clonotype: Its matching antigen is unknown. At one of its ends the junction is not consistent with the germline gene, which may arise from a read error.

This clonotype was obtained from a man aged 55 to 70 with non-small cell lung cancer. Sequenced material: distant non-tumor lung tissue. This chain uses TRBV20-1 with TRBJ2-1; 7 bases match TRBD2. The CDR3 region is CSAREGNGRSNEQFF. CDR3 coding DNA: TGCAGTGCTAGAGAGGGTAACGGGAGGAGCAATGAGCAATTCTTC.